Following are 5 T cell receptor beta chains from one sample sequenced in a study of T cell repertoires in cytomegalovirus infection. Their recognized antigens are unknown. Using its own MiXCR run on the reads, TCRdb lists one record per CDR3 protein. The sample consists of fewer than 900,000 distinct CDR3 sequences, around 29% of them appearing once. Source: cultured CD8+ T cells from PBMCs, taken from culture after CMV antigen stimulation. The source is a human donor in good health (CMV status not recorded). Some clones in this sample may be carry-over from other donors' samples.

This clonotype was observed many times. At one end, the junction sequence differs from germline, possibly due to a read error. This chain uses TRBV7-2 with TRBJ2-1, with 11 bases identical to TRBD2. The CDR3 contains 14 residues. Germline CDR1 is SGHTA and CDR2 is FQGNSA. CDR3 DNA sequence: TGTGCCAGCAGCATAGCGGGGGGGGTCAATGAGCAGTTCTTC. Its protein is CASSIAGGVNEQFF.

The gene calls are TRBV7-9 and TRBJ2-7; 9 nucleotides match TRBD1. Trimming at V came to 5 bases and at J to 1 base, leaving 9 bases not matched to a gene. Germline V lookup: CDR1 SEHNR, CDR2 FQNEAQ (reference sequence). There are 16 residues in the CDR3. CDR3 protein: CASSRTQGTGSYEQYF. The CDR3 nucleotides are TGTGCCAGCAGCCGGACTCAGGGGACAGGGTCCTACGAGCAGTACTTC.

The chain joins TRBV29-1 to TRBJ2-1; no definite D call. Germline V gene sequence: CDR1 SQVTM, CDR2 ANQGSEA. This CDR3 is built from 10 residues. Trimming took 7 bases from V and 7 from J, leaving 8 bases between them. The CDR3 sequence is CSGLGNEQFF. CDR3 in DNA: TGCAGCGGCCTAGGGAATGAGCAGTTCTTC.

This clonotype was seen once. This chain joins TRBV6-4 and TRBJ2-3, with D possibly matching TRBD1 (5 bases). The CDR3 has 13 residues. The ends were cut back, 4 bases at V and 2 bases at J, with 7 bases in the middle. CDR1 is MRHNA, CDR2 SNTAGT, per germline. The chain's CDR3 is CASSAGHTDTQYF. As DNA, the CDR3 is TGTGCCAGCAGTGCAGGACACACAGATACGCAGTATTTT.

V and J are TRBV18 and TRBJ2-1; 12 bases fit TRBD2. This CDR3 contains 17 residues. Germline V gene sequence: CDR1 KGHSH, CDR2 LQKENI. J gave up 6 bases and V 6 bases, and 12 bases lay outside the gene matches. CDR3 sequence reads: CASSAVKGTSGRNEQFF. In DNA form, the CDR3 reads TGTGCCAGCTCCGCAGTAAAGGGGACTAGCGGGCGCAATGAGCAGTTCTTC. Together with reference TRBV18 and TRBJ2-1, the CDR3 gives the full variable domain: NAGVMQNPRHLVRRRGQEARLRCSPMKGHSHVYWYRQLPEEGLKFMVYLQKENIIDESGMPKERFSAEFPKEGPSILRIQQVVRGDSAAYFCASSAVKGTSGRNEQFFGPGTRLTVL.